Included here is one TCR beta chain sequence, with context. What it binds is unknown. The protocol was immunoSEQ multiplex PCR, while the TCRdb copy is restricted to in-frame clones and leaves out a portion. The sample has 48,000 or so clones, 70% to 85% seen once. V lost 4 bases and J 5 bases, leaving 21 bases between the germline ends. This CDR3 is built from 16 residues. Germline V gene data show CDR1 as SGHKS and CDR2 as YYEKEE (reference sequence). This entry comes from a study of OX40 agonist ivuxolimab in advanced cancers. The wider study: Ivuxolimab, an antibody that agonizes OX40 (CD134), was administered to the patients. People in dose escalation had one of these cancers: hepatocellular carcinoma, melanoma, renal cell or head and neck cancer.

Findings and caveats of the study: Patients who responded partially at 0.1-3.0 mg/kg showed clonal expansion ranking among the lowest. On average, a greater number of expanded clones characterised CD8+ T cells relative to CD4+.

Source: CD4+ or CD8+ T cells sorted from blood, taken in a trial of the OX40 agonist ivuxolimab. This receptor was identified in an adult with an advanced solid tumor such as melanoma, head and neck, liver or kidney cancer. V is TRBV5-5 and J is TRBJ2-5, with D perhaps TRBD2 (8 bases). The CDR3 loop is CASSTTGTTGGETQYF. The DNA of the CDR3 is TGTGCCAGCAGCACGACAGGGACGACGGGAGGGGAGACCCAGTACTTC.